The following is a T cell receptor (beta chain) sequence with its context. Its matching antigen is unknown. The table came from immunoSEQ multiplex PCR; TCRdb's copy has only in-frame clones and leaves some out. The sample records around 130,000 clones, 85% to 90% being singletons. The source of the sample is a study of cytomegalovirus exposure and HLA in healthy donors. Study findings and constraints: Reports described diagnosis of cytomegalovirus status by the classifier as highly specific and sensitive. Altogether, some 160 TCR beta chains were recorded as cytomegalovirus-associated.

J lost 4 bases, V lost 5 bases, and 3 bases had no gene match. In germline, CDR1 is PRHDT, CDR2 FYEKMQ (reference sequence). CDR3 length: 13 residues. The donors were part of the roughly 120-subject validation cohort, which stood apart from the roughly 730-subject first cohort. The chain employs TRBV13 and TRBJ1-2; 8 nucleotides line up with TRBD1. This TCR was recovered from a man aged 30 to 39 in good health and CMV-seronegative. Sequencing was carried out using PBMCs. CDR3 sequence: CASSRDRGYGYTF. In DNA, the CDR3 is TGTGCCAGCAGCCGCGACAGGGGCTATGGCTACACCTTC.